This T cell receptor (beta chain) was identified in a study of blood T cell repertoires in COVID-19. Study context: Whether acute or convalescent, the COVID-19 samples came from the United States, Italy and Spain. PBMCs, B-cell-depleted T cells, or T cells provided the cDNA or gDNA that made up the material.

Original processing notes: Counts of nucleated cells, estimated from reference gene primer amplification, were obtained. The method was immunoSEQ multiplex PCR; TCRdb's version includes in-frame clones alone and lacks a portion of them. The V and J calls and clone size are taken from that table; D and trimming were inferred from the DNA. The sample has around 67,000 clones, roughly 89% seen once. CDR3 length: 13 residues. With 5 bases removed from V and 4 bases from J, the gap between germline ends came to 11 bases. The germline V gene encodes CDR1 MNHEY and CDR2 SVGAGI. The specimen was peripheral blood. V usage is TRBV6-5 and J usage is TRBJ1-1, with D unresolved. The sequence came from a human donor in a cohort sampled during active COVID-19. DNA of the CDR3: TGTGCCAGCAGTCCCTTCGCCGGCACTGAAGCTTTCTTT. Protein sequence: CASSPFAGTEAFF.